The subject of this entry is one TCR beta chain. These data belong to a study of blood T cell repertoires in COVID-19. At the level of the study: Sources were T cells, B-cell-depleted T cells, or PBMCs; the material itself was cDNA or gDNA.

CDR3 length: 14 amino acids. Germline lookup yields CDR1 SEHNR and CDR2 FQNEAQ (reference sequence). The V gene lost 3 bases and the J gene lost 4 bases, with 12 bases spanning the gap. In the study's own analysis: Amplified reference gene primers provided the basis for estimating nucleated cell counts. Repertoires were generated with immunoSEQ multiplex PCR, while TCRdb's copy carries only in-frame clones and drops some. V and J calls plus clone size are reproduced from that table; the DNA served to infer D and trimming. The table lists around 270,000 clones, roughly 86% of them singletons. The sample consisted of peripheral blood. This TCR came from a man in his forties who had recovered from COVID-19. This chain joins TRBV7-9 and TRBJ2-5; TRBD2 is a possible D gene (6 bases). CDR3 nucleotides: TGTGCCAGCAGCTTGGACGGGAGAGGAGAGACCCAGTACTTC. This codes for CASSLDGRGETQYF.